This passage covers 23 T cell receptor beta chains from one sample sequenced in a study of memory CD4+ T cells and cytomegalovirus serostatus (dated by TCRdb to about 2019). The library was made by the immunoSEQ multiplex PCR assay. What TCRdb holds here is the immuneACCESS table cut down to in-frame rearrangements. Part of the clones is not present; checked against another copy, under half of the missing clones reflect an unresolved V gene, and the others are unexplained. The sample table shows roughly 49,000 clones, and under 80% are seen once. Of the sample, around 0.83% falls within the top ten clones. Single viable CD3+CD4+CD8-CD45RO+ cells were sorted as memory CD4+ T cells on a FACSAria II. Input material: memory CD4+ T cells from blood. These receptors came from an adult in good health and CMV-seronegative.

This CDR3 reads CASRTTGNEQFF. As DNA, the CDR3 is TGTGCCAGCAGAACAACAGGGAACGAGCAGTTCTTC. The chain employs TRBV6-5 and TRBJ2-1; possible D gene TRBD1, 6 bases. CDR3 length: 12 residues. CDR1 is MNHEY, CDR2 SVGAGI, per germline. Deletions cut 6 bases from V and 10 bases from J, with 13 bases between.

A single count supports this clone. The chain employs TRBV5-8 and TRBJ2-1; 7 nucleotides agree with TRBD1. With V trimmed by 2 bases and J by 0 bases, 8 bases remained unmatched. Germline CDR1 and CDR2: SGHTS and YDEGEE. The CDR3 loop spans 17 amino acids. Here the CDR3 reads CASSLSDRPSSYNEQFF. DNA of the CDR3: TGTGCCAGCAGCTTATCGGACAGGCCGAGCTCCTACAATGAGCAGTTCTTC.

This clone was recorded a few times. V is TRBV4-2 and J is TRBJ2-7; D is uncertain. CDR3 size: 15 residues. With 3 bases removed from V and 11 bases from J, the gap between germline ends came to 23 bases. The germline CDR1 and CDR2 sequences are LGHNA and YNFKEQ. CDR3 nucleotide sequence: TGTGCCAGCAGCCAGGCTTGGGCGACCCCCCGAAAGGAGTACTTC. It encodes CASSQAWATPRKEYF.

The chain has TRBV5-1 and TRBJ1-1; 10 positions agree with TRBD1. Trimming took 3 bases from V and 6 from J; bases not matched to a gene: 2. Germline V gene sequence: CDR1 SGHRS, CDR2 YFSETQ. The CDR3 has 13 residues. The CDR3 is CASSWGTGAEAFF. CDR3 sequence (DNA): TGCGCCAGCAGCTGGGGGACAGGGGCTGAAGCTTTCTTT.

This clone was seen a single time. CDR3 nucleotide sequence: TGTGCCAGCAGTGAAACTGGGGGACACTTAGGACCCCAGTACTTC. Protein product: CASSETGGHLGPQYF. The chain employs TRBV2 and TRBJ2-5; TRBD1 is a possible D gene (6 bases). V was trimmed by 2 bases and J by 9 bases, leaving 19 bases between them. Germline-derived CDR1 and CDR2 are SNHLY and FYNNEI. CDR3 length: 15 amino acids.

V gene TRBV28 combines with J gene TRBJ2-7; the D is unclear. V was pared by 7 bases and J by 6 bases, with 7 bases between. CDR1 is MDHEN and CDR2 is SYDVKM in the germline V gene. The CDR3 consists of 10 residues. The DNA for the CDR3 is TGTGCCAGCAAAAGGCGCGAGCAGTACTTC. Translation: CASKRREQYF.

The chain carries TRBV9 and TRBJ2-7; D is ambiguous. With 3 bases removed from V and 0 bases from J, the gap between germline ends came to 13 bases. Per the germline V gene, CDR1 is SGDLS and CDR2 is YYNGEE. The CDR3 has 15 amino acids. The CDR3 bases are TGTGCCAGCAGCGAGACGGTATCCAGCTCCTACGAGCAGTACTTC. Amino acid sequence: CASSETVSSSYEQYF. Combining the CDR3 with reference TRBV9 and TRBJ2-7 gives the whole variable domain DSGVTQTPKHLITATGQRVTLRCSPRSGDLSVYWYQQSLDQGLQFLIQYYNGEERAKGNILERFSAQQFPDLHSELNLSSLELGDSALYFCASSETVSSSYEQYFGPGTRLTVT.

CDR3 region: CASRAGTAIGRLFF. CDR3 DNA sequence: TGTGCCAGCAGGGCCGGGACAGCGATCGGTAGACTGTTTTTT. This chain joins TRBV5-5 and TRBJ1-4; 7 nucleotides agree with TRBD1. In germline, CDR1 is SGHKS, CDR2 YYEKEE (reference sequence). The ends lost 5 bases at V and 13 bases at J; junction bases unmatched: 14. The CDR3 runs to 14 residues.

This sequence joins TRBV5-1 and TRBJ2-3; 12 bases fit TRBD2. Germline V gene sequence: CDR1 SGHRS, CDR2 YFSETQ. This CDR3 contains 15 residues. The ends lost 0 bases at V and 10 bases at J; junction bases unmatched: 6. This CDR3 is CASSLGPSGGGPQYF. The CDR3 DNA follows: TGCGCCAGCAGCTTGGGACCTAGCGGGGGGGGGCCGCAGTATTTT.

The rearrangement joins TRBV27 to TRBJ2-1; D may correspond to TRBD1 or TRBD2 (6 bases each). V was shortened by 3 bases and J by 0 bases, with 12 bases between the two germline ends. This CDR3 is built from 16 residues. Germline CDR1 MNHEY, CDR2 SMNVEV (reference sequence). Here the CDR3 reads CASSFHRGRSYNEQFF. CDR3 nucleotides: TGTGCCAGCAGTTTCCATCGGGGGCGCTCCTACAATGAGCAGTTCTTC.

The rearrangement uses TRBV7-2 and TRBJ2-7; TRBD2 matches at 11 bases. CDR3 size: 18 residues. Trimming at V came to 1 base and at J to 0 bases, leaving 8 bases not matched to a gene. The germline V gene has CDR1 SGHTA and CDR2 FQGNSA. This chain's CDR3 is CASSLVGTSGFTSYEQYF. The CDR3 DNA is TGTGCCAGCAGCTTAGTTGGGACTAGCGGTTTTACCTCCTACGAGCAGTACTTC.

V is TRBV7-2 and J is TRBJ2-1; 12 bases match TRBD2. CDR1 is SGHTA, CDR2 FQGNSA, per germline. This CDR3 spans 17 amino acids. J lost 6 bases, V lost 2 bases, and 8 bases had no gene match. CDR3 protein: CASSLSLAGGPGNEQFF. In DNA, the CDR3 is TGTGCCAGCAGCTTATCCCTAGCGGGGGGGCCTGGCAATGAGCAGTTCTTC.

This chain joins TRBV11-2 and TRBJ2-7; 9 bases align to TRBD2. The junction had 8 bases not matched to a gene; V was cut back by 0 bases and J by 2 bases. Germline CDR1 and CDR2: SGHAT and FQNNGV. The CDR3 runs to 17 residues. The CDR3 bases are TGTGCCAGCAGCTTAGATCCGGGGCGGGGGGGCCCCTACGAGCAGTACTTC. Translating it yields CASSLDPGRGGPYEQYF.

This chain joins TRBV5-1 and TRBJ1-4; weak D call: TRBD1 (6 bases). The length of the CDR3 is 15 residues. Trimming shortened V by 4 bases and J by 8 bases, and 18 bases separated the two germline ends. Germline V gene sequence: CDR1 SGHRS, CDR2 YFSETQ. The CDR3 region has the DNA TGCGCCAGCAGCCCATCGGGGGCGAGTGGGGAAAAACTGTTTTTT. Translating gives CASSPSGASGEKLFF.

This clone was counted only a few times. The chain employs TRBV5-1 and TRBJ2-2; D remains unclear. This CDR3 has 12 amino acids. V was cut by 2 bases and J by 5 bases, with 4 bases left in between. Germline CDR1 reads SGHRS; CDR2 reads YFSETQ. Here the CDR3 reads CASSFGTGELFF. The CDR3 DNA reads TGCGCCAGCAGCTTCGGGACCGGGGAGCTGTTTTTT.

The sample holds a few counts of this clone. The chain uses TRBV4-2 and TRBJ1-6; D is undetermined. The germline CDR1 and CDR2 sequences are LGHNA and YNFKEQ. The V gene lost 1 base and the J gene lost 6 bases, with 13 bases spanning the gap. CDR3 size: 16 residues. The chain's CDR3 is CASSQVASGSNSPLHF. CDR3 bases: TGTGCCAGCAGCCAAGTAGCCAGCGGTTCTAATTCACCCCTCCACTTT.

The chain couples TRBV29-1 to TRBJ1-3; 7 positions agree with TRBD1. The CDR3 extends over 14 amino acids. V lost 7 bases to trimming and J lost 0 bases; unmatched junction nucleotides: 6. Germline lookup yields CDR1 SQVTM and CDR2 ANQGSEA. CDR3 in amino acids: CSAETGVSGNTIYF. DNA for the CDR3: TGCAGCGCCGAAACAGGGGTCTCTGGAAACACCATATATTTT.

This chain uses TRBV5-5 with TRBJ1-6, with D perhaps matching TRBD1 (6 bases). The V and J ends lost 1 base and 4 bases respectively, with 9 bases between them. CDR1 SGHKS and CDR2 YYEKEE come from the germline V gene (reference sequence). The CDR3 contains 15 residues. The chain's CDR3 is CASSLSGVYNSPLHF. In DNA, the CDR3 is TGTGCCAGCAGCTTGTCAGGGGTGTATAATTCACCCCTCCACTTT.

This clone was observed a single time. The chain joins TRBV11-2 to TRBJ2-7; 9 positions agree with TRBD2. Germline V CDR1 and CDR2: SGHAT, FQNNGV. With 0 bases clipped from V and 4 bases from J, the junction kept 1 base outside the gene matches. This CDR3 comprises 14 residues. The CDR3 nucleotides are TGTGCCAGCAGCTTAGAAGCGGGGGGATACGAGCAGTACTTC. Encoded protein: CASSLEAGGYEQYF.

The chain has TRBV4-1 and TRBJ2-6; either TRBD1 or TRBD2 may fit D (5 bases each). Germline-derived CDR1 and CDR2 are MGHRA and YSYEKL. Trimming cost V 0 bases and J 0 bases, with 18 bases left between them. The CDR3 covers 20 residues. CDR3 DNA: TGCGCCAGCAGCCAAGAGTCCGGGACCCTTTTTTACTCTGGGGCCAACGTCCTGACTTTC. Its protein product is CASSQESGTLFYSGANVLTF.

The chain uses TRBV6-6 and TRBJ1-1; D is perhaps TRBD1 (6 bases). CDR3 length: 13 amino acids. V was trimmed by 4 bases and J by 1 base, leaving 7 bases between them. Germline values: CDR1 MNHNY, CDR2 SVGAGI (reference sequence). CDR3: CASSSGQNTEAFF. The CDR3 coding sequence is TGTGCCAGCAGTTCGGGACAGAACACTGAAGCTTTCTTT.

Points on this clone: Distinct nucleotide sequences in the sample also encode this CDR3. This rearrangement joins TRBV5-1 to TRBJ2-3; TRBD1 agrees at 9 bases. Germline V gives CDR1 SGHRS, CDR2 YFSETQ. V lost 4 bases to trimming and J lost 6 bases; unmatched junction nucleotides: 6. The CDR3 has 14 residues. DNA of the CDR3: TGCGCCAGCAGCCCCGGGACAGGGACCGATACGCAGTATTTT. Amino acid sequence: CASSPGTGTDTQYF.

The CDR3 region is CASSNDRGNSPLHF. DNA for the CDR3: TGTGCCAGCAGTAACGACAGGGGTAATTCACCCCTCCACTTT. The rearrangement joins TRBV6-5 to TRBJ1-6; 8 nucleotides match TRBD1. The ends lost 5 bases at V and 6 bases at J; junction bases unmatched: 3. Germline values: CDR1 MNHEY, CDR2 SVGAGI. CDR3 size: 14 residues.